This T cell receptor (beta chain) was sequenced in a study of blood T cell repertoires in COVID-19. On the study more broadly: Sites across the United States, Italy and Spain contributed samples from acute and convalescent COVID-19. T cells, B-cell-depleted T cells, or PBMCs supplied cDNA or gDNA.

Only one count was recorded for this clone. Authors' methods: Amplification with reference gene primers provided the estimates of nucleated cell counts. Assay: immunoSEQ multiplex PCR; the TCRdb copy retains only in-frame clones and omits some. Clone size and the V and J calls come from that table; the DNA yielded D and trimming. Of 60,000 to 65,000 clones listed, over 80% are singletons. Unmatched junction bases numbered 6, after V lost 6 bases and J lost 8 bases. The germline V gene has CDR1 ENHRY and CDR2 SYGVKD. The CDR3 loop spans 14 amino acids. J is TRBJ2-1 and V is TRBV10-3, with TRBD2 matching over 11 bases. The sample comprised peripheral blood. The TCR comes from a human donor with active COVID-19. The donor label of this sample is uncertain. CDR3 DNA: TGTGCCATCAGCGGTAGCGGGGGGGCGGATGAGCAGTTCTTC. It is translated as CAISGSGGADEQFF.